The 10 T cell receptor beta chains below come from one sample, sequenced in a study of blood T cell repertoires in COVID-19. Profiling relied on immunoSEQ multiplex PCR, and the TCRdb table lists in-frame clones only, not all of them. The table lists 50,000 to 60,000 clones, approximately 88% of them singletons. Sample: peripheral blood. The receptors derive from a man in his forties or fifties with COVID-19, enrolled during active disease.

V is TRBV18 and J is TRBJ1-2, with 10 bases fitting TRBD1. Germline CDR1 KGHSH, CDR2 LQKENI. J lost 6 bases, V lost 4 bases, and 5 bases had no gene match. The CDR3 has 14 amino acids. The CDR3 nucleotides read TGTGCCAGCTCACGGGACGGGACAGGGGATGGCTACACCTTC. Its protein product is CASSRDGTGDGYTF.

The V gene is TRBV28, the J gene TRBJ1-3, with a tentative D call TRBD1 (5 bases). In germline, CDR1 is MDHEN, CDR2 SYDVKM. There are 13 residues in the CDR3. The V end lost 9 bases, the J end lost 2 bases, and 11 bases lay between the germline ends. The CDR3 nucleotides are TGTGCCAGTGGGACGGGAGCTGGAAACACCATATATTTT. Its protein product is CASGTGAGNTIYF.

CDR3 in amino acids: CACATVGAGTEAFF. The CDR3 region has the DNA TGTGCCTGTGCCACAGTGGGGGCAGGGACTGAAGCTTTCTTT. The chain combines TRBV30 with TRBJ1-1, with D maybe TRBD1 (6 bases). V dropped 6 bases and J dropped 5 bases, with 19 bases sitting between them. CDR3 length: 14 amino acids. Germline loops: CDR1 GTSNPN, CDR2 SVGIG (reference sequence).

As DNA, the CDR3 is TGTGCCAGCAGCTTCATCCCTGGGACAGCCTACAATGAGCAGTTCTTC. As protein: CASSFIPGTAYNEQFF. V and J are TRBV11-3 and TRBJ2-1; 7 positions agree with TRBD1. This CDR3 contains 16 residues. With V trimmed by 3 bases and J by 2 bases, 7 bases remained unmatched. From germline, CDR1 is SGHNT and CDR2 YENEEA.

This sequence joins TRBV7-2 and TRBJ2-1; TRBD2 agrees at 8 bases. The germline gives CDR1 SGHTA, CDR2 FQGNSA. CDR3 length: 16 amino acids. V gave up 5 bases and J gave up 4 bases; unmatched junction bases: 10. The CDR3 here is CASSVTGASGYNEQFF. The CDR3 DNA sequence: TGTGCCAGCAGCGTAACTGGCGCTAGCGGGTACAATGAGCAGTTCTTC.

The chain is built from TRBV27 and TRBJ1-1; weak D call: TRBD1 (5 bases). The CDR3 runs 14 residues. V was trimmed by 3 bases and J by 5 bases, leaving 13 bases between them. The V gene's germline CDR1 is MNHEY and CDR2 SMNVEV (reference sequence). CDR3 sequence reads: CASSLQGGWTEAFF. The DNA of the CDR3 is TGTGCCAGCAGTTTGCAGGGAGGTTGGACTGAAGCTTTCTTT.

J is TRBJ1-4 and V is TRBV2; 7 nucleotides match TRBD1. V was pared by 6 bases and J by 2 bases, with 6 bases of the junction left unmatched. The V gene's germline CDR1 is SNHLY and CDR2 FYNNEI. The CDR3 spans 15 residues. CDR3 bases: TGTGCCAGCAGACAGGGGTCCGGTACTAATGAAAAACTGTTTTTT. This translates into CASRQGSGTNEKLFF.

The chain uses TRBV3-1 (or the pseudogene TRBV3-2) and TRBJ1-2, with D uncertain. This CDR3 is built from 12 residues. Germline CDR1 LGHDT, CDR2 YNNKEL (reference sequence). V dropped 1 base and J dropped 4 bases, with 4 bases sitting between them. The DNA of the CDR3 is TGTGCCAGCAGCCAAGCCCGCTATGGCTACACCTTC. Protein: CASSQARYGYTF.

The gene calls are TRBV4-1 and TRBJ2-3, with D possibly TRBD2 on 5 matching bases. Between the trimmed V and J ends, which lost 4 bases and 0 bases, there was a span of 14 bases. This CDR3 is built from 16 residues. Germline CDR1 reads MGHRA; CDR2 reads YSYEKL. The DNA for the CDR3 is TGCGCCAGCAGCCTATCGAGCGGACCTAGCACAGATACGCAGTATTTT. As protein: CASSLSSGPSTDTQYF.

The chain couples TRBV19 to TRBJ2-1; 8 bases align to TRBD1. The CDR3 loop spans 16 amino acids. The germline V gene has CDR1 LNHDA and CDR2 SQIVND (reference sequence). V was pared by 0 bases and J by 2 bases, with 3 bases of the junction left unmatched. The CDR3 DNA reads TGTGCCAGTAGTATAGATGACAGGGGTGCCTACAATGAGCAGTTCTTC. Its translation is CASSIDDRGAYNEQFF. Based on the CDR3 plus reference TRBV19 and TRBJ2-1, the full variable domain is DGGITQSPKYLFRKEGQNVTLSCEQNLNHDAMYWYRQDPGQGLRLIYYSQIVNDFQKGDIAEGYSVSREKKESFPLTVTSAQKNPTAFYLCASSIDDRGAYNEQFFGPGTRLTVL.